This T cell receptor (beta chain) originates from a study of cytomegalovirus exposure and HLA in healthy donors. Each donor was healthy, and each was a bone marrow donor. To note about this clone: Its antigen is not known. The same CDR3 also results from other DNA sequences found in this sample.

Study-level findings and limits: Whilst most TCR sequences proved rare, a subset of public TCRs occurred across many donors.

Use of 60 Vbeta and 13 Jbeta primers characterized the PCR. Clones were read by immunoSEQ multiplex PCR, and TCRdb kept only the in-frame ones, dropping some. Of approximately 130,000 clones listed, 76% are singletons. The V end was cut by 5 bases, the J end by 4 bases, with 12 bases between. The length of the CDR3 is 13 residues. Germline CDR1 and CDR2: GTSNPN and SVGIG (reference sequence). The clonotype was recovered from a female donor in good health and CMV-seropositive. The sample consisted of PBMCs. V usage is TRBV30 and J usage is TRBJ1-5, with D perhaps TRBD1 (5 bases). Here the CDR3 reads CAWSTRGNQPQHF. The CDR3, as DNA: TGTGCCTGGTCAACCCGGGGGAATCAGCCCCAGCATTTT.